A selection of T cell receptor beta chains follows, all from one sample in a study of identical twins. TCRdb fed the 5' RACE reads into MiXCR, producing one record per CDR3 protein. The sample has hundreds of thousands of distinct CDR3 sequences; about 12% are singletons. These data also formed part of another study, on yellow fever vaccine responses in identical twins.

The sequenced material came from PBMCs. The source of these receptors is a woman aged 18 to 35 in good health. CDR3s include the opening cysteine and the closing phenylalanine or tryptophan. The order of the fields is J gene, D gene, V gene, clone size, CDR3 DNA, CDR3 protein. D genes are given only for firm matches. Not all rows give a size; the values are once, few, many and, for expanded clones, a class.

TRBJ2-5,NA,TRBV5-1,many,TGCGCCAGCAGCTTGGGACAGGGCCGGGGGGAGACCCAGTACTTC,CASSLGQGRGETQYF
TRBJ2-7,TRBD2,TRBV20-1,few,TGCAGTGCTAGAGAGCTAGCGGGAGGCGGGTCCTACGAGCAGTACTTC,CSARELAGGGSYEQYF
TRBJ2-1,TRBD2,TRBV18,once,TGTGCCAGCAACGGACTAGCGGGGGACAATGAGCAGTTCTTC,CASNGLAGDNEQFF
TRBJ2-7,TRBD2,TRBV10-3,NA,TGTGCCATCAGTATAACGGGAGGGTTCGAGCAGTACTTC,CAISITGGFEQYF
TRBJ2-1,TRBD2,TRBV18,few,TGTGCCAGCTCACCTCCGGGACTAGCCCTGGAGCAGTTCTTC,CASSPPGLALEQFF
TRBJ2-1,TRBD1,TRBV9,NA,TGTGCCAGCAGCTTCGAAGGACAGGGTCCCCACAATGAGCAGTTCTTC,CASSFEGQGPHNEQFF
TRBJ2-3,NA,TRBV9,few,TGTGCCAGCAGCGTAGCAGGGGAAGAGGGAGATACGCAGTATTTT,CASSVAGEEGDTQYF
TRBJ2-3,TRBD2,TRBV20-1,few,TGCAGTGCTAGCCCTAGCGGGGGGGTGGTAGATACGCAGTATTTT,CSASPSGGVVDTQYF
TRBJ1-6,NA,TRBV7-6,many,TGTGCCAGCAGCTTAGTAGGTTCACCCCTCCACTTT,CASSLVGSPLHF
TRBJ2-3,NA,TRBV5-1,many,TGCGCCAGCAGCTTGGTTACGAGTAGCCCAGATACGCAGTATTTT,CASSLVTSSPDTQYF
TRBJ2-7,NA,TRBV29-1,few,TGCAGCGTTGGGCGGACGGGGACTCGGGACGAGCAGTACTTC,CSVGRTGTRDEQYF
TRBJ2-6,NA,TRBV7-2,few,TGTGCCAGCAGCTTAGGCAGGGTTGCTGGGGCCAACGTCCTGACTTTC,CASSLGRVAGANVLTF
TRBJ1-6,TRBD1,TRBV3-1,few,TGTGCCAGCAGCCGGGACAGGGAGTCACCCCTCCACTTT,CASSRDRESPLHF
TRBJ1-1,NA,TRBV10-3,few,TGTGCCATCAAATTCTCAGGGGTATCTGACACTGAAGCTTTCTTT,CAIKFSGVSDTEAFF
TRBJ1-2,TRBD1,TRBV3-1,NA,TGTGCCAGCAGCCAAGAACCATGGGGACAGGGGGCGTATGGCTACACCTTC,CASSQEPWGQGAYGYTF
TRBJ1-1,NA,TRBV7-2,few,TGTGCCAGCAGCTTAGCGGGGGGACATCTGAACACTGAAGCTTTCTTT,CASSLAGGHLNTEAFF
TRBJ1-1,TRBD1,TRBV20-1,few,TGCAGTGCCAGCGGACAGGCAAGTGGGACTGAAGCTTTCTTT,CSASGQASGTEAFF
TRBJ2-5,TRBD2,TRBV7-8,NA,TGTGCCAGCAGCTTAAGGATGTGGACTAGCGGAGCACAGGAGACCCAGTACTTC,CASSLRMWTSGAQETQYF
TRBJ2-3,NA,TRBV10-3,few,TGTGCCATCAGCGCGGTTGGGCAGGACACAGATACGCAGTATTTT,CAISAVGQDTDTQYF
TRBJ2-1,TRBD1,TRBV5-5,NA,TGTGCCAGCAGCTTGGATATTAGGACAGGCCCTTACAATGAGCAGTTCTTC,CASSLDIRTGPYNEQFF
TRBJ2-5,TRBD2,TRBV5-1,NA,TGCGCCAGCAGCTTCTTACTAGCGGGAAGCCAAGAGACCCAGTACTTC,CASSFLLAGSQETQYF
TRBJ1-5,NA,TRBV19,few,TGTGCCAGTAGTGTGGGGATTGGTCAGCCCCAGCATTTT,CASSVGIGQPQHF
TRBJ1-5,TRBD1,TRBV12-3/TRBV12-4,many,TGTGCCAGCAGTTTCACAGGGGGACAGCCCCAGCATTTT,CASSFTGGQPQHF
TRBJ2-1,TRBD2,TRBV4-1,many,TGCGCCAGCAGCCAAGAGACCTTGATGAGCGGGGGGCGGGATGAGCAGTTCTTC,CASSQETLMSGGRDEQFF
TRBJ2-3,NA,TRBV5-1,few,TGCGCCAGCAGCTTTGGGTCCGGGACCTCGCGCACAGATACGCAGTATTTT,CASSFGSGTSRTDTQYF
TRBJ2-1,TRBD1,TRBV4-1,NA,TGCGCCAGCAGCCGTCGGGACAGGGGTGATACTGAGCAGTTCTTC,CASSRRDRGDTEQFF
TRBJ1-1,TRBD1,TRBV5-1,few,TGCGCCAGCAGCTTGGGCGTCCAGGGGGCTCGCACTGAAGCTTTCTTT,CASSLGVQGARTEAFF
TRBJ2-1,TRBD2,TRBV20-1,once,TGCAGTGCTAGAGTTGGAGCGGGAGTAGCCAATGAGCAGTTCTTC,CSARVGAGVANEQFF
TRBJ1-1,NA,TRBV20-1,many,TGCAGTGCTAGGCAACGCGAAGCTTTCTTT,CSARQREAFF
TRBJ2-3,NA,TRBV14,NA,TGTGCCAGCAGCCAAGCCGGGACTGCTATAGTTGACTTAGATACGCAGTATTTT,CASSQAGTAIVDLDTQYF
TRBJ2-2,TRBD2,TRBV4-1,NA,TGCGCCAGCAGCCAAGAGACTAGCGGGGCAGGGACCGGGGAGCTGTTTTTT,CASSQETSGAGTGELFF
TRBJ2-3,TRBD2,TRBV24-1,few,TGTGCCACCAGTGATATTTTAGCGGGGGCTACAGATACGCAGTATTTT,CATSDILAGATDTQYF
TRBJ2-3,TRBD1,TRBV12-3/TRBV12-4,few,TGTGCCAGCAGTTTCCCAGGGGGCGCAACAGATACGCAGTATTTT,CASSFPGGATDTQYF
TRBJ2-1,NA,TRBV15,few,TGTGCCACCCGGGGGACTCCAATCTTCAATGAGCAGTTCTTC,CATRGTPIFNEQFF
TRBJ2-1,TRBD2,TRBV4-1,NA,TGCGCCAGCAGCCAAGAGGTCGGACTAGCGGGATTAAATGAGCAGTTCTTC,CASSQEVGLAGLNEQFF
TRBJ2-5,NA,TRBV6-1,NA,TGTGCCAGCAGATCTCCGGGGATCCAAGAGACCCAGTACTTC,CASRSPGIQETQYF
TRBJ2-1,TRBD2,TRBV12-3/TRBV12-4,NA,TGTGCCAGCGGACCCAGCGGGGGTTCCTACAATGAGCAGTTCTTC,CASGPSGGSYNEQFF
TRBJ2-3,TRBD1,TRBV18,NA,TGTGCCAGCTCACCCGCCAGGGGGCGCCCAGATACGCAGTATTTT,CASSPARGRPDTQYF
TRBJ2-3,TRBD2,TRBV12-3/TRBV12-4,few,TGTGCCAGCAGTCTAGCGGGATGGTCAGATACGCAGTATTTT,CASSLAGWSDTQYF
TRBJ2-7,NA,TRBV12-3/TRBV12-4,few,TGTGCCAGCAGTGGGGCGGGGGAGCAGTACTTC,CASSGAGEQYF
TRBJ1-2,TRBD1,TRBV7-2,few,TGTGCCAGCAGCTTGACTCCGGGACAGGGTGGGGGCTACACCTTC,CASSLTPGQGGGYTF
TRBJ1-2,NA,TRBV29-1,few,TGCAGCGTCATGTTGGGCGAATATGGCTACACCTTC,CSVMLGEYGYTF
TRBJ2-3,TRBD1,TRBV10-2,many,TGCGCCAGCAGGCTGGGGGACAGGGGTCGCACAGATACGCAGTATTTT,CASRLGDRGRTDTQYF
TRBJ2-7,TRBD2,TRBV9,NA,TGTGCCAGCAGCGTAGGTGGGGAGGGCGTCAACGAGCAGTACTTC,CASSVGGEGVNEQYF